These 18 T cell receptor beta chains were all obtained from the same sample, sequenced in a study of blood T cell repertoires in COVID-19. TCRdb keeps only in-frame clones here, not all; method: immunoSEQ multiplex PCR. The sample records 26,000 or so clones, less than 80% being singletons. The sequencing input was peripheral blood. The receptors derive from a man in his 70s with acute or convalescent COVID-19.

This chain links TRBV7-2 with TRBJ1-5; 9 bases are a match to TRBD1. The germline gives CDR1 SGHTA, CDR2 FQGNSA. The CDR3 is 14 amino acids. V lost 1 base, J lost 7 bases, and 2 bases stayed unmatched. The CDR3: CASSLGTGVQPQHF. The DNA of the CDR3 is TGTGCCAGCAGCTTAGGGACAGGGGTGCAGCCCCAGCATTTT. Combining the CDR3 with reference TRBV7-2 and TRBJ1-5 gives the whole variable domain GAGVSQSPSNKVTEKGKDVELRCDPISGHTALYWYRQSLGQGLEFLIYFQGNSAPDKSGLPSDRFSAERTGGSVSTLTIQRTQQEDSAVYLCASSLGTGVQPQHFGDGTRLSIL.

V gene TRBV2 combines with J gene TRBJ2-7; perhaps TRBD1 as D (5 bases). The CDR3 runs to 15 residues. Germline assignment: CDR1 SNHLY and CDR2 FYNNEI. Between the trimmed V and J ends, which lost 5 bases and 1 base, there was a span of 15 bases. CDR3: CASSLELTVSYEQYF. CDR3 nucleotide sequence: TGTGCCAGCAGTCTAGAACTGACAGTATCCTACGAGCAGTACTTC. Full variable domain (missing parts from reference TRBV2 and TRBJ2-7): EPEVTQTPSHQVTQMGQEVILRCVPISNHLYFYWYRQILGQKVEFLVSFYNNEISEKSEIFDDQFSVERPDGSNFTLKIRSTKLEDSAMYFCASSLELTVSYEQYFGPGTRLTVT.

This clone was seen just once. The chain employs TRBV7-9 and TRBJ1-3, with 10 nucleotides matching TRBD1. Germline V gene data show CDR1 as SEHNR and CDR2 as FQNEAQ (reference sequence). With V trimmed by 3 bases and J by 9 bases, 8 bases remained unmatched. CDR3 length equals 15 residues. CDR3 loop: CASSFLEGQGSTIYF. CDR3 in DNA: TGTGCCAGCAGCTTCTTAGAGGGACAGGGGAGCACCATATATTTT.

Here the CDR3 reads CASSQDLSGSSYEQYF. As DNA, the CDR3 is TGTGCCAGCAGCCAAGATCTTAGCGGGAGTTCCTACGAGCAGTACTTC. The chain employs TRBV3-1 (or the pseudogene TRBV3-2) and TRBJ2-7, with 9 bases aligning to TRBD2. This CDR3 is built from 16 residues. The J segment lost 1 base and the V segment lost 0 bases, leaving 4 bases of the junction unmatched. Germline loops: CDR1 LGHDT, CDR2 YNNKEL (reference sequence).

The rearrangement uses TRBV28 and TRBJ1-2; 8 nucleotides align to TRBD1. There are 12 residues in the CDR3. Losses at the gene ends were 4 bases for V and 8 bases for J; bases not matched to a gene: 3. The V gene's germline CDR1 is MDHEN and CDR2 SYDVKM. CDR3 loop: CASSSQGDGYTF. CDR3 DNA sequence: TGTGCCAGCAGTTCACAGGGGGACGGCTACACCTTC.

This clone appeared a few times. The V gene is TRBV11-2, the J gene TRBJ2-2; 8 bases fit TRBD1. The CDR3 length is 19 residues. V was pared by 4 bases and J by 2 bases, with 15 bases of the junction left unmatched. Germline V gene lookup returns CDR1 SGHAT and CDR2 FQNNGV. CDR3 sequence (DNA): TGTGCCAGCAGCTCTAAACAACCCGGGACAGGAGATAACACCGGGGAGCTGTTTTTT. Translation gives CASSSKQPGTGDNTGELFF.

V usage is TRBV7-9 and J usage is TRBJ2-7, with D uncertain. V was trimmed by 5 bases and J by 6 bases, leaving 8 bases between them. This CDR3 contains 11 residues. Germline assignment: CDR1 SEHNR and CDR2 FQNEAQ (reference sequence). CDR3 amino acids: CASSPIGEQYF. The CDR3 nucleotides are TGTGCCAGCAGCCCGATCGGCGAGCAGTACTTC.

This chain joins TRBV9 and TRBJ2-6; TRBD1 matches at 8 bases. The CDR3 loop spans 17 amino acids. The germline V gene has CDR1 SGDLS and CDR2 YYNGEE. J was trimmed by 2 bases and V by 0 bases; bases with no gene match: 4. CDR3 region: CASSVVSGGAGANVLTF. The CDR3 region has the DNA TGTGCCAGCAGCGTAGTTTCAGGGGGCGCTGGGGCCAACGTCCTGACTTTC. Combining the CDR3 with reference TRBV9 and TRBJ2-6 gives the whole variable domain DSGVTQTPKHLITATGQRVTLRCSPRSGDLSVYWYQQSLDQGLQFLIQYYNGEERAKGNILERFSAQQFPDLHSELNLSSLELGDSALYFCASSVVSGGAGANVLTFGAGSRLTVL.

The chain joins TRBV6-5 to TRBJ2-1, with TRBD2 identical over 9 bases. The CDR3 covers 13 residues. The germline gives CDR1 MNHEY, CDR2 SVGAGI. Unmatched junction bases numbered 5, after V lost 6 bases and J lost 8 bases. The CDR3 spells CASSSGTSYEQFF. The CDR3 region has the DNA TGTGCCAGCAGCTCCGGGACTAGCTATGAGCAGTTCTTC.

CDR3 DNA sequence: TGTGCCAGCAGCCTGACTAGCGGGGGTTCCACAGATACGCAGTATTTT. As protein: CASSLTSGGSTDTQYF. The genes are TRBV5-6 and TRBJ2-3; 12 nucleotides line up with TRBD2. The CDR3 sequence is 16 residues long. The V gene's germline CDR1 is SGHDT and CDR2 YYEEEE. V trimming: 4 bases; J trimming: 2 bases; junction bases outside the gene matches: 5.

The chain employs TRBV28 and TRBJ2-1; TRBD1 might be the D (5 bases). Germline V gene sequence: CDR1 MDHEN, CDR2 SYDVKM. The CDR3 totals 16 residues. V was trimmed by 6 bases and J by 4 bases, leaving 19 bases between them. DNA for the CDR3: TGTGCCAGCAGCGAATACCCGACAGACCAGTACAATGAGCAGTTCTTC. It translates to CASSEYPTDQYNEQFF. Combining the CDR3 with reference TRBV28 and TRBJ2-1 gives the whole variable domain DVKVTQSSRYLVKRTGEKVFLECVQDMDHENMFWYRQDPGLGLRLIYFSYDVKMKEKGDIPEGYSVSREKKERFSLILESASTNQTSMYLCASSEYPTDQYNEQFFGPGTRLTVL.

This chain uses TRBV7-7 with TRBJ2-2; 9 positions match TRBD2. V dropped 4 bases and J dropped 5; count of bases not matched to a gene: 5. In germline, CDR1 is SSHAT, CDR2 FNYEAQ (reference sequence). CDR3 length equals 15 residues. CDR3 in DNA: TGTGCCAGCAGCTCTGTGACTAGCGGTACCGGGGAGCTGTTTTTT. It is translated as CASSSVTSGTGELFF.

The CDR3, as DNA: TGTGCCAGCTCACTAGGACAGGAGAAAAACATTCAGTACTTC. It yields the protein CASSLGQEKNIQYF. This rearrangement joins TRBV18 to TRBJ2-4; TRBD1 matches at 7 bases. The V gene end was trimmed by 4 bases and the J gene end by 4 bases; junction bases not matched to a gene: 4. The CDR3 is 14 amino acids. Germline V gene lookup returns CDR1 KGHSH and CDR2 LQKENI.

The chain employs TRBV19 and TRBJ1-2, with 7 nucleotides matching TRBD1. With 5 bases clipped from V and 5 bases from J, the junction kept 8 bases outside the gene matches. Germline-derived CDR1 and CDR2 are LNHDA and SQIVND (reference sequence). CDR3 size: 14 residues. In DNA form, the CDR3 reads TGTGCCAGTAGTTCGGGGCAGGGGGAGTATGGCTACACCTTC. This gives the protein CASSSGQGEYGYTF. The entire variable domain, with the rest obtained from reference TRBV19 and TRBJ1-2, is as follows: DGGITQSPKYLFRKEGQNVTLSCEQNLNHDAMYWYRQDPGQGLRLIYYSQIVNDFQKGDIAEGYSVSREKKESFPLTVTSAQKNPTAFYLCASSSGQGEYGYTFGSGTRLTVV.

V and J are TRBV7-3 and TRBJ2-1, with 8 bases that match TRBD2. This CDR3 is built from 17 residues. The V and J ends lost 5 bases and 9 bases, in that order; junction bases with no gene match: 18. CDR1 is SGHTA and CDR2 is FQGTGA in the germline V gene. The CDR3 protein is CASSPGLAEDLVREQFF. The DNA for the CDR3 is TGTGCCAGCAGCCCAGGACTAGCCGAAGATCTAGTTCGTGAGCAGTTCTTC. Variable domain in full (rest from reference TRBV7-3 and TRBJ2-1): GAGVSQTPSNKVTEKGKYVELRCDPISGHTALYWYRQSLGQGPEFLIYFQGTGAADDSGLPNDRFFAVRPEGSVSTLKIQRTERGDSAVYLCASSPGLAEDLVREQFFGPGTRLTVL.

CDR3: CASSPLRLASDNEQFF. The CDR3 bases are TGTGCCAGCAGCCCACTGAGACTAGCTAGCGACAATGAGCAGTTCTTC. This chain connects TRBV14 to TRBJ2-1; 7 bases agree with TRBD2. The CDR3 totals 16 residues. With 4 bases clipped from V and 5 bases from J, the junction kept 11 bases outside the gene matches. Germline-derived CDR1 and CDR2 are SGHDN and FVKESK.

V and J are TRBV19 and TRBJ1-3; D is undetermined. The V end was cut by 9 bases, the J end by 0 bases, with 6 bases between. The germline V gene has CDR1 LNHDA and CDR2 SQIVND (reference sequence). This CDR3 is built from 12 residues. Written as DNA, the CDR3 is TGTGCCAGCAGATCCTCTGGAAACACCATATATTTT. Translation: CASRSSGNTIYF.

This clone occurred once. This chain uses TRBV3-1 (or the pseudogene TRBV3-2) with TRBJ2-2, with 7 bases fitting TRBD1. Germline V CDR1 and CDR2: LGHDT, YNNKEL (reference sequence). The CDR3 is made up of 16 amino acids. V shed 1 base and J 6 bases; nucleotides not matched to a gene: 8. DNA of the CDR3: TGTGCCAGCAGCCAAGGCCCGGGACAGTTCGCCGGGGAGCTGTTTTTT. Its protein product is CASSQGPGQFAGELFF.